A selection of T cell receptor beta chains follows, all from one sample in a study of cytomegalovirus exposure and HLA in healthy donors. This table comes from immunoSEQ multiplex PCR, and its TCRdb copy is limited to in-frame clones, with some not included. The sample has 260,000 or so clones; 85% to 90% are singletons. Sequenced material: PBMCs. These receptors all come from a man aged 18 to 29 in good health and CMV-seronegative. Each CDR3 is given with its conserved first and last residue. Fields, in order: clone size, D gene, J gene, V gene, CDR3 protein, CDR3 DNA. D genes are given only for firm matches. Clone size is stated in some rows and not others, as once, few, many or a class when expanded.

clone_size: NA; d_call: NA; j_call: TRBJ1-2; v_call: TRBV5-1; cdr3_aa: CASSLLGERSYGYTF; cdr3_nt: TGCGCCAGCAGCTTGTTAGGGGAAAGGAGCTATGGCTACACCTTC
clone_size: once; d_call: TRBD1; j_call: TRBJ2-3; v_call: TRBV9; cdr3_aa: CASSLGTGGFTDTQYF; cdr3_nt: TGTGCCAGCAGCCTCGGGACAGGGGGGTTCACAGATACGCAGTATTTT
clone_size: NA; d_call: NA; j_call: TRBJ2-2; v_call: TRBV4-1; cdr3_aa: CASSQASELFF; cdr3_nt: TGCGCCAGCAGCCAAGCCTCGGAGCTGTTTTTT
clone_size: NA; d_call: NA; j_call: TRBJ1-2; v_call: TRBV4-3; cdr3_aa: CASSQEPGYGYTF; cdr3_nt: TGCGCCAGCAGCCAAGAGCCAGGGTATGGCTACACCTTC
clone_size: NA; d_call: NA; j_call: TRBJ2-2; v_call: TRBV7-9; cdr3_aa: CASRGSPRVDTGELFF; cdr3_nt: TGTGCCAGCAGGGGATCCCCCAGGGTTGACACCGGGGAGCTGTTTTTT
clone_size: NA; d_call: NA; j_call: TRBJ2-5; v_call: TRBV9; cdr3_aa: CASAGAGETQYF; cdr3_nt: TGTGCCAGCGCGGGTGCGGGGGAGACCCAGTACTTC
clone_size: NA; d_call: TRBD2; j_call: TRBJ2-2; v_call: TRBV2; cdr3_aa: CASSGVSGIAGELFF; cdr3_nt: TGTGCCAGCAGTGGTGTTAGCGGGATAGCCGGGGAGCTGTTTTTT
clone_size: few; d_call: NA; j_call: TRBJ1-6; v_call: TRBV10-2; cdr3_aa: CASSDTGANSPLHF; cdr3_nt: TGCGCCAGCAGCGACACTGGGGCTAATTCACCCCTCCACTTT
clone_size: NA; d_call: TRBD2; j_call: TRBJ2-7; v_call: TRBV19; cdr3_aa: CASRVTSGTYEQYF; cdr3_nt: TGTGCCAGTAGGGTGACTAGCGGGACCTACGAGCAGTACTTC
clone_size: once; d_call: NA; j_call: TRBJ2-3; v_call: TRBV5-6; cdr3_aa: CASSTPRSFFTQYF; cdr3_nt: TGTGCCAGCAGCACCCCCCGGTCCTTTTTCACGCAGTATTTT
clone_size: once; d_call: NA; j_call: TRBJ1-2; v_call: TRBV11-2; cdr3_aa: CASSYVRGANYGYTF; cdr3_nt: TGTGCCAGCAGCTATGTTCGGGGGGCAAACTATGGCTACACCTTC
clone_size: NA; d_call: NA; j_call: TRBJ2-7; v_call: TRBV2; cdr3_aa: CASRPGSTYEQYF; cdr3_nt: TGTGCCAGCAGACCGGGGTCGACCTACGAGCAGTACTTC
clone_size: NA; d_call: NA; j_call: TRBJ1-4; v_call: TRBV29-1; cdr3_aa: CSVAMRLNEKLFF; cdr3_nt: TGCAGCGTTGCCATGAGGCTTAATGAAAAACTGTTTTTT
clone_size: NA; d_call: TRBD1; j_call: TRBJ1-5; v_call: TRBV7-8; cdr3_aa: CASSLRDRGGNQPQHF; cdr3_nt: TGTGCCAGCAGCTTAAGGGACAGAGGAGGGAATCAGCCCCAGCATTTT
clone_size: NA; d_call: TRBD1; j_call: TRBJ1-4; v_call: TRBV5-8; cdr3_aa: CASSLDRADEKLFF; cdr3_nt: TGTGCCAGCAGCCTGGACAGGGCGGATGAAAAACTGTTTTTT
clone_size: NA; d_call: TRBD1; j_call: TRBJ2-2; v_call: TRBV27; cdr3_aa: CASTRGSGELFF; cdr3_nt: TGTGCCAGCACCAGGGGGTCCGGGGAGCTGTTTTTT
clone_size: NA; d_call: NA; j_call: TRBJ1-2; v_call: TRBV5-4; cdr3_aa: CASSPRDTANYGYTF; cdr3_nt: TGTGCCAGCAGCCCCCGGGACACAGCTAACTATGGCTACACCTTC
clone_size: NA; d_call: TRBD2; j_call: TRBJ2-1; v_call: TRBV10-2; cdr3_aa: CASSGTSGNNEQFF; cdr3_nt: TGCGCCAGCAGTGGGACTAGCGGAAACAATGAGCAGTTCTTC
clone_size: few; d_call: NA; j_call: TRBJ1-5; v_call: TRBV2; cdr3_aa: CASRDTYSNQPQHF; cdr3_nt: TGTGCCAGCAGAGACACCTATAGCAATCAGCCCCAGCATTTT
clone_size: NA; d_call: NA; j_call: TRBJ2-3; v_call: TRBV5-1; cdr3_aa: CASSILRGSSTDTQYF; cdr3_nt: TGCGCCAGCAGCATCCTTAGGGGGTCTAGCACAGATACGCAGTATTTT
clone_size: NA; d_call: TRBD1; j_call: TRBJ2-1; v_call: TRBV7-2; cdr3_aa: CASSLLTGVVNEQFF; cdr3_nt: TGTGCCAGCAGCTTACTCACAGGGGTAGTCAATGAGCAGTTCTTC
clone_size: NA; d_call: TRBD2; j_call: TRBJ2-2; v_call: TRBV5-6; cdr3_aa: CASSRLAEYTGELFF; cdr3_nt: TGTGCCAGCAGCCGACTAGCGGAGTACACCGGGGAGCTGTTTTTT
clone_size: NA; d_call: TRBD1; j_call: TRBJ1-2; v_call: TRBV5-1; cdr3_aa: CASSSGTANYGYTF; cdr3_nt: TGCGCCAGCAGCTCCGGGACAGCTAACTATGGCTACACCTTC
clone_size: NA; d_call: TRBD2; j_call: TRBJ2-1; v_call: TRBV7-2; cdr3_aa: CASSLRRGGHNEQFF; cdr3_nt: TGTGCCAGCAGCTTGCGGCGGGGGGGCCATAATGAGCAGTTCTTC
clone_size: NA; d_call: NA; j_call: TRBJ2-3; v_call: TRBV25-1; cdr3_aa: CATFSDTQYF; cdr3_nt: TGTGCCACGTTTTCAGATACGCAGTATTTT
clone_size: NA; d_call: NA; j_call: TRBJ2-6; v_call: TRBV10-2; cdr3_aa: CASSPTGTGANVLTF; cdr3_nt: TGCGCCAGCAGTCCTACAGGGACCGGGGCCAACGTCCTGACTTTC
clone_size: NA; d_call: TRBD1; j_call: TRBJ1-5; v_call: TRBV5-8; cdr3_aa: CASSYRTGYSNQPQHF; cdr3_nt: TGTGCCAGCAGCTATAGGACAGGGTATAGCAATCAGCCCCAGCATTTT
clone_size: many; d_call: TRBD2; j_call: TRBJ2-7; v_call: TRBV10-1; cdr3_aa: CASSESTSGGYEQYF; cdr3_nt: TGCGCCAGCAGTGAGTCGACTAGCGGGGGCTACGAGCAGTACTTC
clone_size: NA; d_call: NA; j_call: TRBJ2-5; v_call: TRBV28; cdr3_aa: CASSLVLADQETQYF; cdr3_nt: TGTGCCAGCAGTTTGGTGTTAGCGGACCAAGAGACCCAGTACTTC
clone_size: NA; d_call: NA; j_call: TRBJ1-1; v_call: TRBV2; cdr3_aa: CASSPMNTEAFF; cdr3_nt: TGTGCCAGCAGTCCTATGAACACTGAAGCTTTCTTT
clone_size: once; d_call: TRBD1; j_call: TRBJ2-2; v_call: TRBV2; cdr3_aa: CASRISSRGTGELFF; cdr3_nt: TGTGCCAGCAGGATCTCCAGCAGGGGGACCGGGGAGCTGTTTTTT
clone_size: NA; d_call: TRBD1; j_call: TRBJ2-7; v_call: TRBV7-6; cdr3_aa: CASSLGPGGRYEQYF; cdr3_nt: TGTGCCAGCAGCTTAGGCCCAGGGGGCCGATACGAGCAGTACTTC
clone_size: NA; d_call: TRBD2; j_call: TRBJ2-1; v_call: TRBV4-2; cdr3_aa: CASSPGLASDEQFF; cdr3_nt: TGTGCCAGCAGTCCTGGACTAGCTTCAGATGAGCAGTTCTTC
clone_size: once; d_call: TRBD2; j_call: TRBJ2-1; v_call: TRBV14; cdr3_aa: CASSQLAGTHNEQFF; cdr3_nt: TGTGCCAGCAGCCAACTAGCGGGAACCCACAATGAGCAGTTCTTC
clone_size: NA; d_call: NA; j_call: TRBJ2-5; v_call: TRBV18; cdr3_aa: CASSPEGIGETQYF; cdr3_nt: TGTGCCAGCTCACCAGAAGGAATCGGGGAGACCCAGTACTTC
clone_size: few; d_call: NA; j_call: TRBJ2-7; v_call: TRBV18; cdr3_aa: CASSPQQGREQYF; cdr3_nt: TGTGCCAGCTCACCACAACAGGGCCGAGAGCAGTACTTC
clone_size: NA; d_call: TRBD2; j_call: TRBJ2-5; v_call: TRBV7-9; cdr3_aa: CASSLAGGEETQYF; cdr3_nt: TGTGCCAGCAGCCTAGCGGGAGGGGAAGAGACCCAGTACTTC
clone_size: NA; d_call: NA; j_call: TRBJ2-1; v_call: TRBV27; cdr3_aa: CASSPSGNRHNEQFF; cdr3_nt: TGTGCCAGCAGCCCTTCCGGGAATAGGCACAATGAGCAGTTCTTC
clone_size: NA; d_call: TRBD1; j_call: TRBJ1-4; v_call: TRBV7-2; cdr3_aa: CASSPDRGSGKLFF; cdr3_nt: TGTGCCAGCAGTCCGGACAGGGGGAGTGGAAAACTGTTTTTT
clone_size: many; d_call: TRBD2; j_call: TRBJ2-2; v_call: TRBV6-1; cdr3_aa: CASSATSGGGGWELFF; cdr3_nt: TGTGCCAGCAGTGCCACTAGCGGGGGGGGCGGTTGGGAGCTGTTTTTT
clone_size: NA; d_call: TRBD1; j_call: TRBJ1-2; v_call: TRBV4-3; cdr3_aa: CASSQDRTSGTGYGYTF; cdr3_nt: TGCGCCAGCAGCCAAGATCGAACCTCCGGGACAGGATATGGCTACACCTTC
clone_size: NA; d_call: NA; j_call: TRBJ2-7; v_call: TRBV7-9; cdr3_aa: CASGTPSYEQYF; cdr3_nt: TGTGCCAGCGGGACTCCTAGCTACGAGCAGTACTTC
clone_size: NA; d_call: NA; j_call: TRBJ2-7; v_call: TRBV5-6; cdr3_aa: CASSLRTTSEQYF; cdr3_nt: TGTGCCAGCAGCCTCAGGACCACTAGCGAGCAGTACTTC
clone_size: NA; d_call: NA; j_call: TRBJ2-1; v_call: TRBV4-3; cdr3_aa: CASSQEVVREGDNEQFF; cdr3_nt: TGCGCCAGCAGCCAAGAAGTAGTGCGAGAGGGGGACAATGAGCAGTTCTTC
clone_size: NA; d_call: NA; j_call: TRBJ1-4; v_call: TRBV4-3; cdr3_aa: CASSQDLADRGEKLFF; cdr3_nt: TGCGCCAGCAGCCAAGATCTAGCGGACCGAGGTGAAAAACTGTTTTTT
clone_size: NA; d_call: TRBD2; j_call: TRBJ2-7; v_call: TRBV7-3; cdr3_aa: CASVPSGRARYEQYF; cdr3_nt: TGTGCCAGCGTCCCGAGCGGGAGGGCCCGCTACGAGCAGTACTTC
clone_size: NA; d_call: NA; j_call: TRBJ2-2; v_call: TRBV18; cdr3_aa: CASSPPAGLTTGELFF; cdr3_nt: TGTGCCAGCTCACCACCGGCAGGCCTTACAACCGGGGAGCTGTTTTTT
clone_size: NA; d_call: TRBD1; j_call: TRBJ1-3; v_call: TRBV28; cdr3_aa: CATRTGSETIYF; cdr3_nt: TGTGCCACCCGGACAGGGAGCGAAACCATATATTTT
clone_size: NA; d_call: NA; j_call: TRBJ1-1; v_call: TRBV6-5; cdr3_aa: CASSYSRENTEAFF; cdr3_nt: TGTGCCAGCAGTTACTCGAGAGAGAACACTGAAGCTTTCTTT
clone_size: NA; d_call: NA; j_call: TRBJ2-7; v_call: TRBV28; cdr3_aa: CASSLGGVGEQYF; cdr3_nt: TGTGCCAGCAGTTTAGGCGGGGTGGGGGAGCAGTACTTC
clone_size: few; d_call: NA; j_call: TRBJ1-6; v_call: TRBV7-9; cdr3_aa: CASSLSGSNSPLHF; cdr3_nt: TGTGCCAGCAGCTTATCTGGCAGTAATTCACCCCTCCACTTT
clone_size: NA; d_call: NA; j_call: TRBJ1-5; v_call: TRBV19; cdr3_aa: CASGMRRQPQHF; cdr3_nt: TGTGCCAGCGGGATGAGAAGGCAGCCCCAGCATTTT
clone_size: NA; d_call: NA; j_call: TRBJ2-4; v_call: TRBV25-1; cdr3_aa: CASMGLNENIQYF; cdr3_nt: TGTGCCAGCATGGGCTTAAATGAAAACATTCAGTACTTC
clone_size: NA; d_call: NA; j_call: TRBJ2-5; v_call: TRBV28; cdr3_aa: CASSTPGSQETQYF; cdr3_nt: TGTGCCAGCAGTACCCCAGGTTCCCAAGAGACCCAGTACTTC